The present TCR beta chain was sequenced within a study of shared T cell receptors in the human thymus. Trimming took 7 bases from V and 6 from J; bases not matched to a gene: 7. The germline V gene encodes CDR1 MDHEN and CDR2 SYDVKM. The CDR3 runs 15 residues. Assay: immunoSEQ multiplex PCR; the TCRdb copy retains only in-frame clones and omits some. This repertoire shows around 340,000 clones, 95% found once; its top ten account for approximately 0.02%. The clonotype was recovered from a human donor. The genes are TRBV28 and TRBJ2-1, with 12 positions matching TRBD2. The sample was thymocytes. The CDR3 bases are TGTGCCAGCACCTTGCCGGGACTAGCGGGCAATGAGCAGTTCTTC. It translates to CASTLPGLAGNEQFF.